A single sample gave rise to the 10 T cell receptor beta chains below, sequenced in a study of Ad26.COV2.S vaccination and SARS-CoV-2 variants. Treatment in this sample: some 20 received Ad26.COV2.S at low or high dose, single or two shots; 5 received placebo; per-sample allocation not given. Collection of samples fell on day 63 after the first vaccine or placebo injection. Repertoires were generated with immunoSEQ multiplex PCR, while TCRdb's copy carries only in-frame clones and drops some. Here the sample spans about 350,000 clones, 75% to 90% being singletons. This sample comprised peripheral blood, obtained in a trial of Ad26.COV2.S vaccine versus placebo. The origin of the receptors is a person between 18 and 65 years old who received the Ad26.COV2.S COVID-19 vaccine or a placebo.

The V and J genes are TRBV19 and TRBJ2-7; 8 nucleotides match TRBD1. The length of the CDR3 is 14 residues. CDR1 LNHDA and CDR2 SQIVND come from the germline V gene (reference sequence). J gave up 5 bases and V 4 bases, and 7 bases lay outside the gene matches. This chain's CDR3 is CASSSQTGVDEQYF. The DNA of the CDR3 is TGTGCCAGTAGTAGCCAGACAGGGGTCGACGAGCAGTACTTC.

This chain uses TRBV5-4 with TRBJ1-1; D not resolved. This CDR3 spans 15 amino acids. V lost 4 bases to trimming and J lost 4 bases, with 17 bases between them. Germline CDR1 SGHNT, CDR2 YYREEE (reference sequence). This CDR3 reads CASSTPGERSTEAFF. CDR3 bases: TGTGCCAGCAGCACCCCGGGAGAGCGAAGCACTGAAGCTTTCTTT.

The rearrangement joins TRBV7-2 to TRBJ2-1; TRBD1 aligns across 11 bases. V lost 5 bases and J lost 8; bases outside the gene matches: 8. Germline V lookup: CDR1 SGHTA, CDR2 FQGNSA. This CDR3 contains 15 residues. CDR3 coding DNA: TGTGCCAGCAGCCAAGGACAGGGGGCGATACATGAGCAGTTCTTC. As protein: CASSQGQGAIHEQFF. The whole variable domain, filled in from reference TRBV7-2 and TRBJ2-1, reads GAGVSQSPSNKVTEKGKDVELRCDPISGHTALYWYRQSLGQGLEFLIYFQGNSAPDKSGLPSDRFSAERTGGSVSTLTIQRTQQEDSAVYLCASSQGQGAIHEQFFGPGTRLTVL.

The chain links TRBV28 to TRBJ2-7; 9 bases are shared with TRBD1. In germline, CDR1 is MDHEN, CDR2 SYDVKM. The CDR3 has 14 amino acids. Trimming removed 3 bases from V and 3 bases from J; junction bases left unmatched: 3. CDR3 protein: CASSFGTGLYEQYF. CDR3 DNA sequence: TGTGCCAGCAGTTTCGGGACAGGGCTCTACGAGCAGTACTTC.

This clone was counted only a few times. J is TRBJ2-7 and V is TRBV18; possibly TRBD1 for D (6 bases). CDR3 length equals 16 residues. With 6 bases removed from V and 1 base from J, the gap between germline ends came to 19 bases. CDR1 and CDR2 from the germline V gene are KGHSH and LQKENI. CDR3 coding DNA: TGTGCCAGCTCGCCGTTGGCCAGGGGCCCTTCCTACGAGCAGTACTTC. Translation gives CASSPLARGPSYEQYF.

The V gene is TRBV23-1, the J gene TRBJ1-5, with D unresolved. TRBV23-1 is an ORF, and what it does is uncertain. The CDR3 is 19 residues long. V shed 0 bases and J shed 3 bases, with 21 bases lying between them. CDR3 loop: CASSQSGARSPAFNQPQHF. The DNA for the CDR3 is TGCGCCAGCAGTCAATCGGGCGCCCGTTCGCCCGCCTTCAATCAGCCCCAGCATTTT.

This sequence joins TRBV28 and TRBJ2-1; TRBD1 matches 8 bases. CDR1 is MDHEN and CDR2 is SYDVKM in the germline V gene. This CDR3 spans 13 amino acids. V dropped 7 bases and J dropped 5; count of bases not matched to a gene: 4. The CDR3 coding sequence is TGTGCCAGCAAGACAGGGGACCACAATGAGCAGTTCTTC. Protein: CASKTGDHNEQFF.

V and J are TRBV6-1 and TRBJ1-5; D gene uncertain. This CDR3 contains 14 residues. V was cut by 2 bases and J by 0 bases, with 5 bases left in between. Germline values: CDR1 MNHNS, CDR2 SASEGT. The DNA of the CDR3 is TGTGCCAGCAGTGAAACGTATAGCAATCAGCCCCAGCATTTT. The encoded protein is CASSETYSNQPQHF.

The J gene is TRBJ1-6, the V gene TRBV4-1, with a tentative D call TRBD1 (6 bases). The V and J ends lost 4 bases and 5 bases respectively, with 12 bases between them. This CDR3 region has 15 residues. CDR1 is MGHRA and CDR2 is YSYEKL in the germline V gene. This CDR3 is CASSRGGMNNSPLHF. The CDR3 DNA sequence: TGCGCCAGCAGCCGAGGGGGTATGAATAATTCACCCCTCCACTTT.

This chain uses TRBV5-8 with TRBJ1-3; 8 bases map to TRBD1. The CDR3 is 16 amino acids. The germline gives CDR1 SGHTS, CDR2 YDEGEE. With V trimmed by 1 base and J by 0 bases, 3 bases remained unmatched. As DNA, the CDR3 is TGTGCCAGCAGCTTGCAGGGGGCAATCTCTGGAAACACCATATATTTT. This codes for CASSLQGAISGNTIYF.